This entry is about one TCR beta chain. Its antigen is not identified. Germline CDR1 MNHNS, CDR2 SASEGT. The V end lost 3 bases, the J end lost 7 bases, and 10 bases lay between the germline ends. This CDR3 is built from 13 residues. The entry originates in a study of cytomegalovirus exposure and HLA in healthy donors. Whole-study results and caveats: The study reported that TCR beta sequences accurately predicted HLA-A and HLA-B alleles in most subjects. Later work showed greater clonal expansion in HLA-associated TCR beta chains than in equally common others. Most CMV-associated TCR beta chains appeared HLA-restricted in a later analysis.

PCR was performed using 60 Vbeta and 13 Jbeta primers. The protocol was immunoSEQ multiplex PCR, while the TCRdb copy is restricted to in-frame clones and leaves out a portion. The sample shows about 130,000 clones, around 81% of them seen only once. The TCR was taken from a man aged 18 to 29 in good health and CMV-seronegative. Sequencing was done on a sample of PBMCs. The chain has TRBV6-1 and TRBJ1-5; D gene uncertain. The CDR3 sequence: CASSDGVIQPQHF. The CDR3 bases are TGTGCCAGCAGTGACGGGGTGATCCAGCCCCAGCATTTT.